This entry concerns a single TCR beta chain. This clonotype was detected many times. No antigen is known for it. No per-base quality is available; no much larger clone lies one base away. The germline V gene (reference sequence) sets CDR1 to LNHDA and CDR2 to SQIVND. From cysteine to phenylalanine, the CDR3 is 14 amino acids long. The sequence is cut down to CDR3 DNA, 42 bases in frame from base 1. V is clipped by 3 bases and J by 6 bases, and the sequence between their germline boundaries is 9 bases long. Lymph node samples were obtained from the axillary draining lymph nodes of breast cancer patients. Sequencing used an Illumina HiSeq 2000. Multiplex PCR amplification was used to build the TCR beta chain libraries. High-throughput sequencing was used to analyze the amplified TCR beta chain products. TCRdb reran the public reads through fastp at Q25 and MiXCR, keeping productive beta chains. All rows with the same CDR3 protein become a single entry with the most common DNA and genes. For this sample the table gives approximately 280,000 distinct CDR3 sequences, of which 30% to 35% were detected only once. The top ten clones comprise 1.1% of the sample.

The data were taken from a study of breast tumors, draining lymph nodes, adjacent tissues (dated by TCRdb to about 2016). Context from the whole study: The study compared TCR beta repertoires across tumor, adjacent nontumor tissue and axillary lymph nodes from breast cancer patients. The study aimed to assess the relationships and possible T-cell exchange between tumor, surrounding tissue and draining lymph node repertoires in human breast cancer.

The paper as a whole reports these results and caveats: The data were considered consistent with most tumor T cells being derived from the lymph node and subsequently expanding within tumor tissue. In luminal-like breast cancer, tumor and nontumor tissue repertoires resembled each other significantly more than in basal-like breast cancer. Rather than being directly demonstrated, the conclusion that tumor T cells originate in lymph nodes was presented as consistent with a hypothesis. Tumor T-cell repertoires showed less diversity than lymph node repertoires and more diversity than nontumor tissue repertoires, and tumor T-cell repertoires showed preferential V and J gene usage.

This clonotype was sampled from a female donor with breast cancer. Some clones in this sample may be carry-over from other donors' samples. Sequencing was performed on axillary lymph node tissue. The sequence joins TRBV19 to TRBJ1-6, with an unclear D gene assignment. Here is the DNA: TGTGCCAGTAGTATTTCGACTTTTAATTCACCCCTCCACTTT. Translated, this is CASSISTFNSPLHF. The CDR3, completed at both ends by the reference TRBV19 and TRBJ1-6 genes, gives the full variable domain DGGITQSPKYLFRKEGQNVTLSCEQNLNHDAMYWYRQDPGQGLRLIYYSQIVNDFQKGDIAEGYSVSREKKESFPLTVTSAQKNPTAFYLCASSISTFNSPLHFGNGTRLTVT.